The 21 T cell receptor beta chains below all came from one sample that was sequenced in a study of OX40 agonist ivuxolimab in advanced cancers. Sequenced by immunoSEQ multiplex PCR; TCRdb stores in-frame clones only, minus some. The sample includes under 80,000 clones, roughly four fifths of them seen just once. Here the sequenced sample was CD4+ or CD8+ T cells sorted from blood, taken in a trial of the OX40 agonist ivuxolimab. Receptors originate from an adult with an advanced solid tumor such as melanoma, head and neck, liver or kidney cancer.

The genes are TRBV2 and TRBJ1-1, with 7 positions matching TRBD1. Looked up from germline, CDR1 is SNHLY and CDR2 is FYNNEI. This CDR3 has 14 residues. V lost 6 bases to trimming and J lost 3 bases; unmatched junction nucleotides: 7. For the CDR3, the DNA is TGTGCCAGCAGCCCACAGGGGTTGTACACTGAAGCTTTCTTT. Its translation: CASSPQGLYTEAFF.

The CDR3 spells CASSVTGIAGSHEQYF. The CDR3 DNA follows: TGTGCCAGCAGCGTAACTGGAATAGCCGGATCACACGAGCAGTACTTC. The rearrangement uses TRBV9 and TRBJ2-7; no definite D call. Trimming cost V 1 base and J 5 bases, with 19 bases left between them. CDR3 length: 16 amino acids. CDR1 SGDLS and CDR2 YYNGEE come from the germline V gene.

This clone was detected a few times. The chain's CDR3 is CASSHPAIREQYF. The CDR3 DNA sequence: TGCGCCAGCAGTCACCCTGCTATTCGCGAGCAGTACTTC. The rearrangement links TRBV23-1 to TRBJ2-7; D is unclear. TRBV23-1 is sorted into the ORF group, with uncertain function. Between the trimmed V and J ends, which lost 3 bases and 6 bases, there was a span of 12 bases. The CDR3 consists of 13 residues.

The rearrangement joins TRBV2 to TRBJ1-5; D unclear. This CDR3 contains 13 residues. The V end lost 4 bases, the J end lost 4 bases, and 8 bases lay between the germline ends. CDR1 and CDR2 from the germline V gene are SNHLY and FYNNEI. The CDR3 sequence is CASSAHPNQPQHF. The CDR3 DNA is TGTGCCAGCAGTGCGCACCCGAATCAGCCCCAGCATTTT.

The chain couples TRBV5-1 to TRBJ2-7; perhaps TRBD2 as D (6 bases). Germline CDR1 SGHRS, CDR2 YFSETQ. CDR3 size: 16 residues. With 0 bases removed from V and 2 bases from J, the gap between germline ends came to 15 bases. CDR3: CASSLEVRGSPYEQYF. CDR3 coding DNA: TGCGCCAGCAGCTTGGAGGTTCGGGGGTCCCCCTACGAGCAGTACTTC. The full variable domain, its missing parts supplied by reference TRBV5-1 and TRBJ2-7, is KAGVTQTPRYLIKTRGQQVTLSCSPISGHRSVSWYQQTPGQGLQFLFEYFSETQRNKGNFPGRFSGRQFSNSRSEMNVSTLELGDSALYLCASSLEVRGSPYEQYFGPGTRLTVT.

The rearrangement joins TRBV2 to TRBJ2-5; 10 bases map to TRBD1. CDR3 size: 16 residues. Germline lookup yields CDR1 SNHLY and CDR2 FYNNEI. V trimming: 0 bases; J trimming: 4 bases; junction bases outside the gene matches: 5. The CDR3 nucleotides are TGTGCCAGCAGTGAAGCAAGACAGGGGGCGCGAGAGACCCAGTACTTC. This codes for CASSEARQGARETQYF.

The rearrangement uses TRBV6-1 and TRBJ2-3, with D unresolved. Germline loops: CDR1 MNHNS, CDR2 SASEGT. The V and J ends lost 4 bases and 4 bases respectively, with 12 bases between them. CDR3 length: 14 amino acids. The CDR3: CASSGPGIPDTQYF. The DNA for the CDR3 is TGTGCCAGCAGTGGCCCTGGTATCCCAGATACGCAGTATTTT.

The V call is TRBV16, the J call TRBJ2-7; D unclear. The germline V gene has CDR1 KGHSY and CDR2 FQNENV. V was pared by 0 bases and J by 3 bases, with 12 bases between. This CDR3 has 15 residues. The DNA of the CDR3 is TGTGCCAGCAGCCAATCGTGGGTTCAGAGCTACGAGCAGTACTTC. Translating gives CASSQSWVQSYEQYF.

The chain recombines TRBV28 with TRBJ1-2, with TRBD1 identical over 7 bases. The germline gives CDR1 MDHEN, CDR2 SYDVKM. The CDR3 spans 14 residues. The V segment lost 9 bases and the J segment 5 bases; nucleotides outside the gene matches: 12. This CDR3 is CASTIGTAVYGYTF. The CDR3 DNA reads TGTGCCAGTACCATCGGGACAGCAGTTTATGGCTACACCTTC.

The V call is TRBV11-3, the J call TRBJ2-1; TRBD1 matches at 9 bases. V was pared by 5 bases and J by 3 bases, with 8 bases of the junction left unmatched. The germline V gene has CDR1 SGHNT and CDR2 YENEEA. This CDR3 has 16 amino acids. CDR3 residues: CASSRQGTGLYNEQFF. CDR3 sequence (DNA): TGTGCCAGCAGCCGTCAAGGGACAGGGCTCTACAATGAGCAGTTCTTC. Filled out from reference TRBV11-3 and TRBJ2-1, the complete variable domain reads EAGVVQSPRYKIIEKKQPVAFWCNPISGHNTLYWYLQNLGQGPELLIRYENEEAVDDSQLPKDRFSAERLKGVDSTLKIQPAELGDSAVYLCASSRQGTGLYNEQFFGPGTRLTVL.

The gene calls are TRBV6-5 and TRBJ1-2, with D possibly TRBD1 on 6 matching bases. Trimming removed 6 bases at V and 0 bases at J, with 11 bases between. Germline values: CDR1 MNHEY, CDR2 SVGAGI. CDR3 length: 14 residues. In nucleotides, the CDR3 is TGTGCCAGCAGGAAGACAGGAGCTAACTATGGCTACACCTTC. Protein product: CASRKTGANYGYTF.

The V and J genes are TRBV7-9 and TRBJ2-1; 7 bases agree with TRBD2. This CDR3 region has 18 residues. Trimming removed 5 bases from V and 5 bases from J; junction bases left unmatched: 18. The V gene's germline CDR1 is SEHNR and CDR2 FQNEAQ (reference sequence). The CDR3 region is CASSRFTPFAGDDNEQFF. CDR3 DNA: TGTGCCAGCAGCCGTTTTACCCCTTTCGCGGGGGACGACAATGAGCAGTTCTTC.

CDR3 region: CASSRGVRETQYF. CDR3 nucleotide sequence: TGCGCCAGCAGCCGAGGCGTGAGGGAGACCCAGTACTTC. The V and J genes are TRBV5-1 and TRBJ2-5, with D unclear. Germline loops: CDR1 SGHRS, CDR2 YFSETQ. The CDR3 extends over 13 amino acids. V gave up 4 bases and J gave up 5 bases, with 12 bases separating them.

This clone was picked up one time. The chain employs TRBV18 and TRBJ2-1, with TRBD2 matching 8 bases. Per germline, CDR1 KGHSH and CDR2 LQKENI. V was pared by 3 bases and J by 10 bases, with 8 bases of the junction left unmatched. The CDR3 consists of 14 residues. The CDR3 sequence is CASSPGSGSGEQFF. The CDR3 DNA reads TGTGCCAGCTCACCGGGGAGCGGGAGTGGCGAGCAGTTCTTC.

The chain joins TRBV12-5 to TRBJ2-1; the D gene could be TRBD1 or TRBD2 (5 bases each). Per the germline V gene, CDR1 is LGHNT and CDR2 is FRNRAP. Trimming stripped 4 bases from V and 6 bases from J, with 10 bases between. There are 13 residues in the CDR3. In DNA, the CDR3 is TGTGCTAGTGGTTCGGGGACGATCAATGAGCAGTTCTTC. Residues: CASGSGTINEQFF.

This chain uses TRBV2 with TRBJ2-1; D gene unclear. Germline V CDR1 and CDR2: SNHLY, FYNNEI. The V gene lost 3 bases and the J gene lost 10 bases, with 16 bases spanning the gap. The CDR3 is 14 residues long. CDR3 sequence reads: CASSDRAPGREQFF. In DNA form, the CDR3 reads TGTGCCAGCAGTGACCGGGCGCCCGGTCGGGAGCAGTTCTTC.

The rearrangement uses TRBV20-1 and TRBJ2-7, with D hard to call. CDR3 size: 11 residues. Germline V gene data show CDR1 as DFQATT and CDR2 as SNEGSKA (reference sequence). Trimming left V 6 bases short and J 3 bases short, with 9 bases between. CDR3 DNA: TGCAGTGCCCATGTAGGCTACGAGCAGTACTTC. It translates to CSAHVGYEQYF.

The chain combines TRBV28 with TRBJ1-5, with D possibly being TRBD1 (5 bases). Germline values: CDR1 MDHEN, CDR2 SYDVKM. CDR3 length: 16 amino acids. V dropped 1 base and J dropped 1 base, with 11 bases sitting between them. The CDR3 region is CASSLLGRASNQPQHF. Here the CDR3 DNA reads TGTGCCAGCAGTTTATTGGGCAGGGCCAGCAATCAGCCCCAGCATTTT.

The chain couples TRBV2 to TRBJ1-1; D gene unclear. Trimming cost V 3 bases and J 1 base, with 6 bases left between them. Germline-derived CDR1 and CDR2 are SNHLY and FYNNEI. This CDR3 spans 13 amino acids. The CDR3 nucleotides read TGTGCCAGCAGTGATTGGGGGAACACTGAAGCTTTCTTT. Encoded protein: CASSDWGNTEAFF.

This clone was found a few times. The chain is built from TRBV5-1 and TRBJ2-2; no firm D call. The germline CDR1 and CDR2 sequences are SGHRS and YFSETQ. CDR3 length equals 16 residues. V lost 7 bases, J lost 0 bases, and 16 bases lay in between. DNA for the CDR3: TGCGCCAGCTTCGAGTCAGGCAGCTCGAACACCGGGGAGCTGTTTTTT. It translates to CASFESGSSNTGELFF.

The CDR3 DNA sequence: TGTGCCAGCAGCGGCGGACAGGGGGGCGAAGCTTTCTTT. Protein: CASSGGQGGEAFF. V usage is TRBV9 and J usage is TRBJ1-1, with TRBD1 matching 10 bases. From germline, CDR1 is SGDLS and CDR2 YYNGEE. The length of the CDR3 is 13 residues. J gave up 8 bases and V 3 bases, and 4 bases lay outside the gene matches. The full variable domain, in which reference TRBV9 and TRBJ1-1 provide the parts outside the CDR3, is DSGVTQTPKHLITATGQRVTLRCSPRSGDLSVYWYQQSLDQGLQFLIQYYNGEERAKGNILERFSAQQFPDLHSELNLSSLELGDSALYFCASSGGQGGEAFFGQGTRLTVV.